A selection of T cell receptor beta chains follows, all from one sample in a study of cytomegalovirus exposure and HLA in healthy donors. Sequencing used immunoSEQ multiplex PCR; TCRdb keeps in-frame clones, though not all of them. The table lists about 150,000 clones, 75% to 85% of them singletons, with less than 1.5% in the top ten. The source material was PBMCs. The origin of the receptors is a woman aged 30 to 39 in good health and CMV-seropositive. The CDR3 runs from the conserved cysteine through the conserved F or W. A D gene is named only where the DNA matches it firmly. Clone size, where shown, is once, few, many, or a class for clones that have expanded.

D gene: TRBD1
clone size: NA
J gene: TRBJ2-2
V gene: TRBV6-1
CDR3 DNA: TGTGCCACCGATACAGGGGTCACCGGGGAGCTGTTTTTT
CDR3 protein: CATDTGVTGELFF

D gene: NA
clone size: once
J gene: TRBJ1-2
V gene: TRBV29-1
CDR3 DNA: TGCAGCGTTGAAGATAGGGCGGGGAAACTATATGGCTACACCTTC
CDR3 protein: CSVEDRAGKLYGYTF

D gene: TRBD1
clone size: NA
J gene: TRBJ1-5
V gene: TRBV28
CDR3 DNA: TGTGCCAGCCGTACTAGTAGGGAAGGGGGCCTCTGGGTAGGCAATCAGCCCCAGCATTTT
CDR3 protein: CASRTSREGGLWVGNQPQHF

D gene: TRBD1
clone size: NA
J gene: TRBJ2-7
V gene: TRBV10-3
CDR3 DNA: TGTGCCATCAGTTCTTGGACAGGAAGCTACGAGCAGTACTTC
CDR3 protein: CAISSWTGSYEQYF

D gene: NA
clone size: NA
J gene: TRBJ2-5
V gene: TRBV11-3
CDR3 DNA: TGTGCCAGCAGCTTATCCCTACTAGGGTCCGGGGAGACCCAGTACTTC
CDR3 protein: CASSLSLLGSGETQYF

D gene: NA
clone size: once
J gene: TRBJ1-1
V gene: TRBV27
CDR3 DNA: TGTGCCAGCAGTGGCCAGTCCGGGGTTAACACTGAAGCTTTCTTT
CDR3 protein: CASSGQSGVNTEAFF

D gene: NA
clone size: NA
J gene: TRBJ1-2
V gene: TRBV4-1
CDR3 DNA: TGCGCCAGCAGCCAAGATATAGGACTCATGGCAAACTATGGCTACACCTTC
CDR3 protein: CASSQDIGLMANYGYTF

D gene: NA
clone size: NA
J gene: TRBJ1-1
V gene: TRBV5-5
CDR3 DNA: TGTGCCAGCAGCTTGAGTATAAGCCTGAACACTGAAGCTTTCTTT
CDR3 protein: CASSLSISLNTEAFF

D gene: NA
clone size: NA
J gene: TRBJ2-7
V gene: TRBV27
CDR3 DNA: TGTGCCAGCAGAGGCGACTACCCTCCCTACGAGCAGTACTTC
CDR3 protein: CASRGDYPPYEQYF

D gene: TRBD2
clone size: once
J gene: TRBJ2-7
V gene: TRBV11-1
CDR3 DNA: TGTGCCAGCAGCTTAACTAGCGGCTCCTACGAGCAGTACTTC
CDR3 protein: CASSLTSGSYEQYF

D gene: TRBD1
clone size: NA
J gene: TRBJ2-5
V gene: TRBV11-2
CDR3 DNA: TGTGCCAGCAGCTTGGACAGGGAAGAGACCCAGTACTTC
CDR3 protein: CASSLDREETQYF

D gene: NA
clone size: few
J gene: TRBJ1-4
V gene: TRBV2
CDR3 DNA: TGTGCCAGCAGTGCAGGGGAACCGGAAGAAAAACTGTTTTTT
CDR3 protein: CASSAGEPEEKLFF

D gene: NA
clone size: NA
J gene: TRBJ1-4
V gene: TRBV2
CDR3 DNA: TGTGCCAGCAGGAGGACATCCTCAACTAATGAAAAACTGTTTTTT
CDR3 protein: CASRRTSSTNEKLFF

D gene: NA
clone size: NA
J gene: TRBJ1-1
V gene: TRBV4-1
CDR3 DNA: TGCGCCAGCAGCCAAGGTGGGAGGGGCCGAGAAGCTTTCTTT
CDR3 protein: CASSQGGRGREAFF

D gene: NA
clone size: few
J gene: TRBJ2-7
V gene: TRBV11-3
CDR3 DNA: TGTGCCAGCAGCTTAGACATAGACAGGACCACGTCCTTC
CDR3 protein: CASSLDIDRTTSF

D gene: TRBD2
clone size: NA
J gene: TRBJ2-7
V gene: TRBV18
CDR3 DNA: TGTGCCAGCTCACCACCGCAATCGGTAGCGGGAAGGTACGAGCAGTACTTC
CDR3 protein: CASSPPQSVAGRYEQYF

D gene: NA
clone size: NA
J gene: TRBJ2-7
V gene: TRBV19
CDR3 DNA: TGTGCCAGTAGTTCGGTAATCGGCGAGCAGTACTTC
CDR3 protein: CASSSVIGEQYF

D gene: NA
clone size: few
J gene: TRBJ1-3
V gene: TRBV7-6
CDR3 DNA: TGTGCCAGCCCGGGGGAGGGTGGAAACACCATATATTTT
CDR3 protein: CASPGEGGNTIYF

D gene: NA
clone size: NA
J gene: TRBJ1-3
V gene: TRBV5-8
CDR3 DNA: TGTGCCAGCAGCATCACAGGGACCTACTCTGGAAACACCATATATTTT
CDR3 protein: CASSITGTYSGNTIYF

D gene: TRBD1
clone size: NA
J gene: TRBJ1-1
V gene: TRBV9
CDR3 DNA: TGTGCCAGCAGCGGCAGGGGGCAGGCTGAAGCTTTCTTT
CDR3 protein: CASSGRGQAEAFF

D gene: NA
clone size: NA
J gene: TRBJ2-3
V gene: TRBV7-8
CDR3 DNA: TGTGCCAGCAGCTTACTGCCAGGGACAGATACGCAGTATTTT
CDR3 protein: CASSLLPGTDTQYF

D gene: NA
clone size: NA
J gene: TRBJ1-1
V gene: TRBV30
CDR3 DNA: TGTGCCTGGAGAGTCGGGGGACCTGACACTGAAGCTTTCTTT
CDR3 protein: CAWRVGGPDTEAFF

D gene: NA
clone size: NA
J gene: TRBJ2-7
V gene: TRBV5-1
CDR3 DNA: TGCGCCAGCAGCTTGGACAGAGACTACGAGCAGTACTTC
CDR3 protein: CASSLDRDYEQYF

D gene: NA
clone size: few
J gene: TRBJ2-2
V gene: TRBV11-1
CDR3 DNA: TGTGCCAGCAGGTTGAGCGCCGGGGAGCTGTTTTTT
CDR3 protein: CASRLSAGELFF

D gene: NA
clone size: NA
J gene: TRBJ1-3
V gene: TRBV7-2
CDR3 DNA: TGTGCCAGCAGCTTGGAGGGCGCCCGAAACACCATATATTTT
CDR3 protein: CASSLEGARNTIYF

D gene: TRBD2
clone size: NA
J gene: TRBJ2-7
V gene: TRBV5-1
CDR3 DNA: TGCGCCAGCAGCTTGCAGGCGGGAGAGGTTGGCGAGCAGTACTTC
CDR3 protein: CASSLQAGEVGEQYF

D gene: NA
clone size: NA
J gene: TRBJ2-7
V gene: TRBV7-8
CDR3 DNA: TGTGCCAGCAGCTTAGGGACCAGGGTCCCCTACGAGCAGTACTTC
CDR3 protein: CASSLGTRVPYEQYF

D gene: NA
clone size: NA
J gene: TRBJ2-5
V gene: TRBV18
CDR3 DNA: TGTGCCAGCTCACCAACGGGAACAGGGCAAGAGACCCAGTACTTC
CDR3 protein: CASSPTGTGQETQYF

D gene: NA
clone size: NA
J gene: TRBJ2-5
V gene: TRBV4-1
CDR3 DNA: TGCGCCAGCAGCCAAGACAGGGATAGGAAGACCCAGTACTTC
CDR3 protein: CASSQDRDRKTQYF

D gene: NA
clone size: NA
J gene: TRBJ1-1
V gene: TRBV28
CDR3 DNA: TGTGCCAGCAGGCGCGGTGGAACTGAAGCTTTCTTT
CDR3 protein: CASRRGGTEAFF

D gene: NA
clone size: NA
J gene: TRBJ1-3
V gene: TRBV6-5
CDR3 DNA: TGTGCCAGCAGTTACGCGGCAGAAGAAACTGGAAACACCATATATTTT
CDR3 protein: CASSYAAEETGNTIYF

D gene: TRBD1
clone size: NA
J gene: TRBJ1-2
V gene: TRBV7-2
CDR3 DNA: TGTGCCAGCAGCCAGGGGACAGGGGCCTTCTATGGCTACACCTTC
CDR3 protein: CASSQGTGAFYGYTF

D gene: TRBD1
clone size: NA
J gene: TRBJ1-1
V gene: TRBV30
CDR3 DNA: TGTGCCTGCGGACAGGGGGTTGAAATGAACACTGAAGCTTTCTTT
CDR3 protein: CACGQGVEMNTEAFF

D gene: TRBD1
clone size: few
J gene: TRBJ1-4
V gene: TRBV6-1
CDR3 DNA: TGTGCCAGCAGTGCAATCAGGGGGGAAGGTGAAAAACTGTTTTTT
CDR3 protein: CASSAIRGEGEKLFF

D gene: NA
clone size: once
J gene: TRBJ1-2
V gene: TRBV19
CDR3 DNA: TGTGCCAGTAGAACTACAGGGTCGAACTATGGCTACACCTTC
CDR3 protein: CASRTTGSNYGYTF

D gene: NA
clone size: once
J gene: TRBJ2-7
V gene: TRBV30
CDR3 DNA: TGCGCCGCGGGGCCCAGCTCCTACGAGCAGTACTTC
CDR3 protein: CAAGPSSYEQYF

D gene: NA
clone size: NA
J gene: TRBJ2-1
V gene: TRBV28
CDR3 DNA: TGTGCCACCTGGGTCCCGACAGACAATGAGCAGTTCTTC
CDR3 protein: CATWVPTDNEQFF

D gene: TRBD1
clone size: few
J gene: TRBJ1-5
V gene: TRBV5-1
CDR3 DNA: TGCGCCAGCAGCTTGGGGGACAGGGACGGTCAGCCCCAGCATTTT
CDR3 protein: CASSLGDRDGQPQHF

D gene: NA
clone size: NA
J gene: TRBJ1-1
V gene: TRBV18
CDR3 DNA: TGTGCCAGCTCAGGCGCGGGAGGACGTAAGTTT
CDR3 protein: CASSGAGGRKF

D gene: NA
clone size: NA
J gene: TRBJ2-5
V gene: TRBV10-1
CDR3 DNA: TGCGCCAGCAGTGGCGGCGGGGAGACCCAGTACTTC
CDR3 protein: CASSGGGETQYF

D gene: NA
clone size: NA
J gene: TRBJ2-2
V gene: TRBV6-5
CDR3 DNA: TGTGCCAGCAGGGACAGTAAGAGGTACACCGGGGAGCTGTTTTTT
CDR3 protein: CASRDSKRYTGELFF

D gene: TRBD2
clone size: NA
J gene: TRBJ2-1
V gene: TRBV9
CDR3 DNA: TGTGCCAGCAGCGTAGATTGGGGGGGTTCCTCCAATGAGCAGTTCTTC
CDR3 protein: CASSVDWGGSSNEQFF

D gene: TRBD2
clone size: NA
J gene: TRBJ2-1
V gene: TRBV5-4
CDR3 DNA: TGTGCCAGCAGCAGACTAGCGGGAGCGAGCTCCTACAATGAGCAGTTCTTC
CDR3 protein: CASSRLAGASSYNEQFF

D gene: NA
clone size: NA
J gene: TRBJ2-7
V gene: TRBV7-3
CDR3 DNA: TGTGCCAGCAGCTCCCAGCAGGGCTCTGGAAACGAGCAGTACTTC
CDR3 protein: CASSSQQGSGNEQYF

D gene: TRBD1
clone size: once
J gene: TRBJ1-2
V gene: TRBV28
CDR3 DNA: TGTGCCAGCAGACAGGACAGGGCCTTAGGCGGCGGCTACACCTTC
CDR3 protein: CASRQDRALGGGYTF

D gene: TRBD1
clone size: NA
J gene: TRBJ1-2
V gene: TRBV6-1
CDR3 DNA: TGTGCCAGCGACGACAGGGTCGGCTATGGCTACACCTTC
CDR3 protein: CASDDRVGYGYTF

D gene: NA
clone size: few
J gene: TRBJ2-7
V gene: TRBV27
CDR3 DNA: TGTGCCAGCAGTTTATTAGCCCACTACGAGCAGTACTTC
CDR3 protein: CASSLLAHYEQYF

D gene: NA
clone size: NA
J gene: TRBJ1-1
V gene: TRBV10-3
CDR3 DNA: TGTGCCACCGCGGACAGCCAGAACACTGAAGCTTTCTTT
CDR3 protein: CATADSQNTEAFF

D gene: NA
clone size: NA
J gene: TRBJ1-5
V gene: TRBV11-2
CDR3 DNA: TGTGCCAGCAGCGAGGGGGTTGCGCAGCCCCAGCATTTT
CDR3 protein: CASSEGVAQPQHF

D gene: NA
clone size: NA
J gene: TRBJ1-4
V gene: TRBV5-5
CDR3 DNA: TGTGCCAGCAGCCGAAGCCAAGTTAATGAAAAACTGTTTTTT
CDR3 protein: CASSRSQVNEKLFF

D gene: NA
clone size: NA
J gene: TRBJ1-1
V gene: TRBV12-5
CDR3 DNA: TGTGCTAGTGGCCCCTATTTCTCTGTGGGGGGGGGAGTGAACACTGAAGCTTTCTTT
CDR3 protein: CASGPYFSVGGGVNTEAFF